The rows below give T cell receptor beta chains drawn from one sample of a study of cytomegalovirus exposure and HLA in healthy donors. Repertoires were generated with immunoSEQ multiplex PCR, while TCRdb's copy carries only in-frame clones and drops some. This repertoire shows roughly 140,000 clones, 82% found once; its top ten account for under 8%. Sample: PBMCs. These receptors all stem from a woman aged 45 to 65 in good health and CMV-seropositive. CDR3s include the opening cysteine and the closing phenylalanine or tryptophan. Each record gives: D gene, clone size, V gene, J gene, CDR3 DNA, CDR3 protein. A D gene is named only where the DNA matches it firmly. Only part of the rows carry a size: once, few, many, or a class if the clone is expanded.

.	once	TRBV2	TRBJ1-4	TGTGCCAGCAGGGTTGGACAGATATTTAACGAAAAACTGTTTTTT	CASRVGQIFNEKLFF
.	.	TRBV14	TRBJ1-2	TGTGCCAGCAGCCTATACGGGAGCTATGGCTACACCTTC	CASSLYGSYGYTF
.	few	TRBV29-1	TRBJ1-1	TGCAGCGGACGTCAGGGGACCAAAGACACTGAAGCTTTCTTT	CSGRQGTKDTEAFF
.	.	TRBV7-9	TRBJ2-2	TGTGCCAGCAGCTTCGACATAACCTACACCGGGGAGCTGTTTTTT	CASSFDITYTGELFF
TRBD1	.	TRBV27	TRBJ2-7	TGTGCCAGCAGTCCCCTGACAGGGCCCTACGAGCAGTACTTC	CASSPLTGPYEQYF
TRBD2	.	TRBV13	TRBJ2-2	TGTGCCAGCAGCTTAGGCCGCCCTAGCGGGGACGGGGAGCTGTTTTTT	CASSLGRPSGDGELFF
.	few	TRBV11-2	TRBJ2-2	TGTGCCAGCAGCCCCAGCAGAGGAGAAGGGGAGCTGTTTTTT	CASSPSRGEGELFF
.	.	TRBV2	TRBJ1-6	TGTGCCAGCAGTTCAGGACTGTTTTCACCCCTCCACTTT	CASSSGLFSPLHF
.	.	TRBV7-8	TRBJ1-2	TGTGCCAGCAGCCAAACCGGGGGGGCAGGCTACACCTTC	CASSQTGGAGYTF
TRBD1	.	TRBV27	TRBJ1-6	TGTGCCAGCAGTTTGGAGGGGGCGGCCTATAATTCACCCCTCCACTTT	CASSLEGAAYNSPLHF
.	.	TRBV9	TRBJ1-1	TGTGCCAGCAGCGCTACAGGGAACACTGAAGCTTTCTTT	CASSATGNTEAFF
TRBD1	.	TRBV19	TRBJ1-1	TGTGCCAGTGGGACAGGGGGCACCGAAGCTTTCTTT	CASGTGGTEAFF
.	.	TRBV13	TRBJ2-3	TGTGCCAGCAGCTCGACCGGGACTTACACAGATACGCAGTATTTT	CASSSTGTYTDTQYF
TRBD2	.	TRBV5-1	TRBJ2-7	TGCGCCAGCAGCTTGACTAGCGGATCTACGAAGCAGTACTTC	CASSLTSGSTKQYF
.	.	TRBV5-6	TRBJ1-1	TGTGCCAGCAGCTTGGGGGGGCAAGGGGCTTTCTTT	CASSLGGQGAFF
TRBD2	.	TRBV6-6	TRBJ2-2	TGTGCCAGCAGTTACTCTCCTGGGGGGGCCGGGGAGCTGTTTTTT	CASSYSPGGAGELFF
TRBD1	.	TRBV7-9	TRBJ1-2	TGTGCCAGCAGCTCGGACAGGCAAACCTTC	CASSSDRQTF
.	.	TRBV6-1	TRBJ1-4	TGTGCCAGCAGTGAAGCATTTCGAGGAATCCGTGAAAAACTGTTTTTT	CASSEAFRGIREKLFF
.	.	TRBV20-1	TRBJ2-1	TGCAGTGTGGGCGGGACTTCTGAGCAGTTCTTC	CSVGGTSEQFF
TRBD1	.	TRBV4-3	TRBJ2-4	TGCGCCAGCAGCGCCTCGACAGGGGAGGCCAAAAACATTCAGTACTTC	CASSASTGEAKNIQYF
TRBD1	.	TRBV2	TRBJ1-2	TGTGCCAGCAGTGAAAATGACAGGGGGTCGTCTGGCTACACCTTC	CASSENDRGSSGYTF
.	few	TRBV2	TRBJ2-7	TGTGCCAGCAGTCCGGAGAGCTCCTACGAGCAGTACTTC	CASSPESSYEQYF
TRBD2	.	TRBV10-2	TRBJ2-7	TGCGCCAGCAGTGAGCGCAGCGGGGGGACCTACGAGCAGTACTTC	CASSERSGGTYEQYF
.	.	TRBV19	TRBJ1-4	TGTGCCAGTACCCTAACAGGACGCGGTGAAAAACTGTTTTTT	CASTLTGRGEKLFF
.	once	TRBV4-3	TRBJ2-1	TGCGCCAGCAGCCTAGGGGGTAAAGGTGCCAATGAGCAGTTCTTC	CASSLGGKGANEQFF
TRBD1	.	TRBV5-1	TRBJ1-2	TGCGCCAGCAGCTTCGACAGGGGCAACTATGGCTACACCTTC	CASSFDRGNYGYTF
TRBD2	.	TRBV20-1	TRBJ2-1	TGCAGTGCTAGAGTAGCGGGAGGCCAGTTCTTC	CSARVAGGQFF
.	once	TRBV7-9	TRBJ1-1	TGTGCCAGCAGCTTAGCGCGCCCACGGAACACTGAAGCTTTCTTT	CASSLARPRNTEAFF
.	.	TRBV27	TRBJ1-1	TGTGCCAGCAAGGAGAAGACGCGGGGGCTCTTACCTAACACTGAAGCTTTCTTT	CASKEKTRGLLPNTEAFF
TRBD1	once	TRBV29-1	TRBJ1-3	TGCAGCGTCGTGACAGGGGCGAACCCTGGAAACACCATATATTTT	CSVVTGANPGNTIYF
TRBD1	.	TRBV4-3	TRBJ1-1	TGCGCCAGCAGCCTCGGACAGGGGGGCACTGAAGCTTTCTTT	CASSLGQGGTEAFF
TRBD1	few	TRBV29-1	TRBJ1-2	TGCAGCGTTGGGGAAGGGGGCCTGGAAGGCTACACCTTC	CSVGEGGLEGYTF
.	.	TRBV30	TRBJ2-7	TGTGCCTGGACGTATCCCGGTTTATACGAGCAGTACTTC	CAWTYPGLYEQYF
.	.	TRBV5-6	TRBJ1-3	TGTGCCAGCAGCTTATTACAGAGCTCTGGAAACACCATATATTTT	CASSLLQSSGNTIYF
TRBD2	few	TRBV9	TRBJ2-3	TGTGCCAGCAGCGGAGGGACTAGCTTGAGAGATACGCAGTATTTT	CASSGGTSLRDTQYF
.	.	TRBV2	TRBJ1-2	TGTGCCAGCACTACTCTGCGCTACACCTTC	CASTTLRYTF
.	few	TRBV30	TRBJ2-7	TGTGCCTGGAGTGTACGGGGGTACGAGCAGTACTTC	CAWSVRGYEQYF
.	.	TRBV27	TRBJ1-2	TGTGCCAGCAGCCTGAGCGGGGGGGGCGGAGGTTATGGCTACACCTTC	CASSLSGGGGGYGYTF
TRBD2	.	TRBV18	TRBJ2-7	TGTGCCAGCTCATTGACTAGCGGGGGACACTACGAGCAGTACTTC	CASSLTSGGHYEQYF
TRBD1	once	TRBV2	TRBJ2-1	TGTGCCAGCAAACGGGACAGAAACAATGAGCAGTTCTTC	CASKRDRNNEQFF
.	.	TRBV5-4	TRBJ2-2	TGTGCCAGCAGCTTGATGACAAAGAACACCGGGGAGCTGTTTTTT	CASSLMTKNTGELFF
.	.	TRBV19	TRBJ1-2	TGTGCCAGTAGTACAGGGCATGGCTACACCTTC	CASSTGHGYTF
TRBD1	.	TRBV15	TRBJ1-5	TGTGCCACCAGTCTCGACAGGGGGATCGGGCCCCAGCATTTT	CATSLDRGIGPQHF
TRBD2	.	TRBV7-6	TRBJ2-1	TGTGCCAGCAGCTTACGTAGCGGGGGGGCCTCGTACAATGAGCAGTTCTTC	CASSLRSGGASYNEQFF
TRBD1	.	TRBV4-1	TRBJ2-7	TGCGCCAGCAGCCAGCGGGACAGGGAGGCCGAGCAGTACTTC	CASSQRDREAEQYF
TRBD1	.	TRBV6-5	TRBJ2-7	TGTGCCAGCAGTTACGACAGGGGGCAGTACGAGCAGTACTTC	CASSYDRGQYEQYF
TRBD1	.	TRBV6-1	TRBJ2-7	TGTGCCAGCAGTGACCCCAGGGGGTTGGCCTACGAGCAGTACTTC	CASSDPRGLAYEQYF
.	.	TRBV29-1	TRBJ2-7	TGCAGCGTTGAGTTGTCTAGCGAGGAGACCTACGAGCAGTACTTC	CSVELSSEETYEQYF
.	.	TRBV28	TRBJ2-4	TGTGCCACGCACGGGAGTATAGCCAAAAACATTCAGTACTTC	CATHGSIAKNIQYF
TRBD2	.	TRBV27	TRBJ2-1	TGTGCCAGCAGTTCTCTAGCGGGGGGGGCGTCTGAGCAGTTCTTC	CASSSLAGGASEQFF
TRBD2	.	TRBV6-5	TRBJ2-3	TGTGCCAGCAGTCACTCTCTAGCGGGGGGGCCCGGTACGCAGTATTTT	CASSHSLAGGPGTQYF
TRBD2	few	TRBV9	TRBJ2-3	TGTGCCAGCAGCGTAGGCCTAGCGGGGGACACAGATACGCAGTATTTT	CASSVGLAGDTDTQYF
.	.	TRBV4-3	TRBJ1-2	TGCGCCAGCAGCCAAGATCCCAGGGATCATGGCTACACCTTC	CASSQDPRDHGYTF
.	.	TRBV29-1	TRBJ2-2	TGCAGCGTTCCCCTTCAAGGGGCCGGGGAGCTGTTTTTT	CSVPLQGAGELFF
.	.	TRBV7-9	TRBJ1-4	TGTGCCAGCAGCCCGGACAGTAGGAATGAAAAACTGTTTTTT	CASSPDSRNEKLFF
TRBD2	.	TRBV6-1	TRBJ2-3	TGTGCCAGCAGCGCGACTAGCGGGGGGGCGGGTCCGCAGTATTTT	CASSATSGGAGPQYF
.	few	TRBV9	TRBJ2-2	TGTGCCAGCAGCGAAAGTACTTCGAACACCGGGGAGCTGTTTTTT	CASSESTSNTGELFF
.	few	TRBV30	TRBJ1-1	TGTGCCTGGAGGGAGGACTTGAACACTGAAGCTTTCTTT	CAWREDLNTEAFF
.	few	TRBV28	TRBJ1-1	TGTGCCAGCAGTTTACGCGGATCGAACACTGAAGCTTTCTTT	CASSLRGSNTEAFF
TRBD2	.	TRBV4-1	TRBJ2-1	TGCGCCAGCAGTTTTAGACTAGCGAGTGAGCAGTTCTTC	CASSFRLASEQFF